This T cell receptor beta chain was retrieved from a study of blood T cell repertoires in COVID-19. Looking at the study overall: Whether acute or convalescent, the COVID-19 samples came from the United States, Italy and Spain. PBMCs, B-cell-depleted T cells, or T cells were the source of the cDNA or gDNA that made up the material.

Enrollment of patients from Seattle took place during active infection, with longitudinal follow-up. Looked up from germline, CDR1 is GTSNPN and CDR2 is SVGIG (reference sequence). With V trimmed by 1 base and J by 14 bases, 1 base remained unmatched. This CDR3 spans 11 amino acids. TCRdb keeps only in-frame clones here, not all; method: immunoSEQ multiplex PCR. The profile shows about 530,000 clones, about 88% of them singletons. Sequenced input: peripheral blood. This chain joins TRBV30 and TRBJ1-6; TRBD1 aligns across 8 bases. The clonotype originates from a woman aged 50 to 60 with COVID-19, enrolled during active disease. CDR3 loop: CAWSAGGTLHF. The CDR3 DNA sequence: TGTGCCTGGAGTGCAGGGGGCACCCTCCACTTT.